This T cell receptor beta chain was recovered during a study of identical twins. Regarding the study as a whole: Monozygotic twins shared more out-of-frame TCR alpha than recombination models predicted.

This CDR3 has 13 amino acids. Trimming removed 7 bases at V and 7 bases at J, with 11 bases between. Germline CDR1 reads MNHNS; CDR2 reads SASEGT. All of the donors were Caucasians in good health. Each CDR3 protein is one row after TCRdb ran MiXCR on the 5' RACE reads. The sample has some 200,000 distinct CDR3 sequences, approximately 8.3% seen once. This clonotype was observed a handful of times. Its antigen is undetermined. These same records also appear under a second study, on yellow fever vaccine responses in identical twins.

This sequence was found in a woman between 18 and 30 years old in good health. This chain uses TRBV6-1 with TRBJ1-6; TRBD1 might be the D (6 bases). The sample comprised memory (CD45RO+) T cells sorted from blood. This CDR3 is CASTGTKNSPLHF. In DNA form, the CDR3 reads TGTGCCAGCACCGGGACAAAAAATTCACCCCTCCACTTT.